This T cell receptor beta chain stems from a study of control samples from healthy donors and cancer patients. V lost 5 bases, J lost 3 bases, and 15 bases lay in between. The CDR3 consists of 14 residues. Germline assignment: CDR1 SGHNT and CDR2 YYREEE (reference sequence). Generated by immunoSEQ multiplex PCR, the TCRdb table keeps only in-frame clones and is missing some. The sample has tens of thousands of clones, roughly nine tenths seen once. The clonotype was recovered from a man aged 45 to 65 in good health. The V and J genes are TRBV5-4 and TRBJ2-7; maybe TRBD2 (6 bases). The sample was blood. CDR3 amino acids: CASSPEGANYEQYF. CDR3 DNA: TGTGCCAGCAGTCCGGAGGGAGCAAACTACGAGCAGTACTTC.